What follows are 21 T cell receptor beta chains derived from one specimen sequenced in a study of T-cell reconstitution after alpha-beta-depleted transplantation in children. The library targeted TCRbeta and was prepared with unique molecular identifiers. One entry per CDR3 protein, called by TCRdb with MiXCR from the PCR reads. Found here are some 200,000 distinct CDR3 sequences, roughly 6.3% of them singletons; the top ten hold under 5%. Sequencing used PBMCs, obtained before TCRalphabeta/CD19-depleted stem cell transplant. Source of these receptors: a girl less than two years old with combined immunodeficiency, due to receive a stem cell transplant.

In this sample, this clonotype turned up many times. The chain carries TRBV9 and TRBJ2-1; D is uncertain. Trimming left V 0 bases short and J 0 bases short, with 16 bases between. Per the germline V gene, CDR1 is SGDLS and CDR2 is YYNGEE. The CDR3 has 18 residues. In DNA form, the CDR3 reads TGTGCCAGCAGCGTAGATCCCCTCACCGAGAGCTCCTACAATGAGCAGTTCTTC. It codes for CASSVDPLTESSYNEQFF.

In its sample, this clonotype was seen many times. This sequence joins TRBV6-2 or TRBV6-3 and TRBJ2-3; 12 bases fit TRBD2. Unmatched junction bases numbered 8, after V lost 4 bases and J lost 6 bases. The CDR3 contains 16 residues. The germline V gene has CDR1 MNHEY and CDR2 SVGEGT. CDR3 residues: CASSSMQTSGSDTQYF. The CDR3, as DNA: TGTGCCAGCAGTTCAATGCAGACTAGCGGGAGCGATACGCAGTATTTT.

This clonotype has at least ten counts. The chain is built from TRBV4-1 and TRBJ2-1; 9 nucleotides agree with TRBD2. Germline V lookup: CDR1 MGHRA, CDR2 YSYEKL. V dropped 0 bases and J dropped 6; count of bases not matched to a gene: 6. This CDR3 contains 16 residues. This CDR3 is CASSQDPGLAPNEQFF. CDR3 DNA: TGCGCCAGCAGCCAAGACCCGGGACTAGCCCCCAATGAGCAGTTCTTC.

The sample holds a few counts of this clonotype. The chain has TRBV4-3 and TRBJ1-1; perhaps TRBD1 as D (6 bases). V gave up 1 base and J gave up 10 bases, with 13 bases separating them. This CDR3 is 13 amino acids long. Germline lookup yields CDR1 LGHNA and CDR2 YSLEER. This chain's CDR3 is CASSQGEGEVAFF. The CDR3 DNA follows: TGCGCCAGCAGCCAAGGAGAGGGGGAGGTAGCTTTCTTT.

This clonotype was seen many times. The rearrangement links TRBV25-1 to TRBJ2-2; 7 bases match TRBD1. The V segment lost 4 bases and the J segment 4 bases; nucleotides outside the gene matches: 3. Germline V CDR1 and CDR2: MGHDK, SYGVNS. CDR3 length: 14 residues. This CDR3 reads CASSVTGLTGELFF. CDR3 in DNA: TGTGCCAGCAGTGTGACAGGGCTCACCGGGGAGCTGTTTTTT.

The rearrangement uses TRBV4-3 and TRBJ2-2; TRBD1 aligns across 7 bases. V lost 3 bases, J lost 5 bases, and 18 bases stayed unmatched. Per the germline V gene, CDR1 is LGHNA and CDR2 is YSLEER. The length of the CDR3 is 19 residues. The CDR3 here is CASSHKGRGPEVRTGELFF. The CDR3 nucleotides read TGCGCCAGCAGCCATAAGGGAAGGGGGCCGGAAGTTCGAACCGGGGAGCTGTTTTTT.

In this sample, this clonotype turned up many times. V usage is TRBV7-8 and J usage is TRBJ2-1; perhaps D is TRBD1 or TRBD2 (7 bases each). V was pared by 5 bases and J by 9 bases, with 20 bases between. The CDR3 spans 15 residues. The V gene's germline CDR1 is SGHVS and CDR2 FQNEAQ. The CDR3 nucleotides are TGTGCCAGCAGCCCATATCAGGGGGGGGGGTTTGAGCAGTTCTTC. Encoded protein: CASSPYQGGGFEQFF.

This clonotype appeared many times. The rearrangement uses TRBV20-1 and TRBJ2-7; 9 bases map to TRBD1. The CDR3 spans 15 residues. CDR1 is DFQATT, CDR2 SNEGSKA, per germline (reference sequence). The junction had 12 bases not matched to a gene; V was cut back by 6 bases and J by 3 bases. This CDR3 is CSASAVLGQGYEQYF. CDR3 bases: TGCAGTGCCTCCGCCGTCTTGGGACAGGGCTACGAGCAGTACTTC.

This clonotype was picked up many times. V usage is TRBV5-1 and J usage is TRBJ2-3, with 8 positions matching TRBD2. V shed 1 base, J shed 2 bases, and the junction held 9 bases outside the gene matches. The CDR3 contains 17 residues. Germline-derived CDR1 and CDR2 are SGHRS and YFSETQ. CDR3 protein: CASSLYLAGTDTDTQYF. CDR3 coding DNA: TGCGCCAGCAGCTTGTATTTAGCGGGGACTGACACAGATACGCAGTATTTT.

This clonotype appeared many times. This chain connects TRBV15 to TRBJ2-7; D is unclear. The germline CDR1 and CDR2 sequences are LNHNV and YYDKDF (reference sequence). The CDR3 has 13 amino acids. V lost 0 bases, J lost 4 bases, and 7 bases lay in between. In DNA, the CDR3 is TGTGCCACCAGCAGAGATTTGGGGTACGAGCAGTACTTC. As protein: CATSRDLGYEQYF.

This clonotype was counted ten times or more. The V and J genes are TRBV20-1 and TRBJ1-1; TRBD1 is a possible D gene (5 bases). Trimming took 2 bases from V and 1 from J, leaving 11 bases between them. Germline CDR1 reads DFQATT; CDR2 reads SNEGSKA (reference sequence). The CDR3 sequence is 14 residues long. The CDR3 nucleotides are TGCAGTGCTAGAATTGGGGGAACGAACACTGAAGCTTTCTTT. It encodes CSARIGGTNTEAFF.

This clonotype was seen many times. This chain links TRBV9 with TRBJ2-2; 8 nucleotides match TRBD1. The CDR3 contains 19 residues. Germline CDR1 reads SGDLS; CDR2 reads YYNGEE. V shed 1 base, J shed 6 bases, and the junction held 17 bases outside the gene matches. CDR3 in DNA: TGTGCCAGCAGCGTACGCCCGGCCCAGGGGGCGAGGTGGCCCGGGGAGCTGTTTTTT. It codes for CASSVRPAQGARWPGELFF.

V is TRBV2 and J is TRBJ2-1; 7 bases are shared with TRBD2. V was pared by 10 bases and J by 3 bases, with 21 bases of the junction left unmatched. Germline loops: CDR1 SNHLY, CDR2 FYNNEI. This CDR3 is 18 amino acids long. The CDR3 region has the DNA TGTGCCATCTGTTTATTGGGAGGGTCCCTGCCTCACTACAATGAGCAGTTCTTC. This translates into CAICLLGGSLPHYNEQFF.

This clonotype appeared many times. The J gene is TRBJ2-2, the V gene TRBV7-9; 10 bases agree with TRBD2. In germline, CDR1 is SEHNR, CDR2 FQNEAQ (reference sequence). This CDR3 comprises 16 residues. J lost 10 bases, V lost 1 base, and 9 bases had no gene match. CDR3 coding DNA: TGTGCCAGCAGCTTAGGCCTAGCGGGAGTTCGGGAGGAGCTGTTTTTT. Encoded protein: CASSLGLAGVREELFF.

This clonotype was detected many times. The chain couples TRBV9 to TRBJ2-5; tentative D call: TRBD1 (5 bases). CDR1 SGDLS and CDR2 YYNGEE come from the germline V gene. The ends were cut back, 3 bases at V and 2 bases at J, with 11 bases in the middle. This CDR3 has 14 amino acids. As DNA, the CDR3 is TGTGCCAGCAGCGGGCGGACAAAACAAGAGACCCAGTACTTC. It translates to CASSGRTKQETQYF.

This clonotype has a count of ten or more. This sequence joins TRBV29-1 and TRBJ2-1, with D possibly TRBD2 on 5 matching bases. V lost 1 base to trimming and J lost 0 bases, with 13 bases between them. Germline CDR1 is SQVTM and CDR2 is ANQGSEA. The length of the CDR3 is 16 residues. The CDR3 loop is CSVEVNSASSYNEQFF. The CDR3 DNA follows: TGCAGCGTTGAAGTAAATAGCGCCAGCTCCTACAATGAGCAGTTCTTC.

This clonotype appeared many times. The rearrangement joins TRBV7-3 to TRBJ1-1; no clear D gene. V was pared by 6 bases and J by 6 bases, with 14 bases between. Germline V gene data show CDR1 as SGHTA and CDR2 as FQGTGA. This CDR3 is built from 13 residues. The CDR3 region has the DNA TGTGCCAGCAGTTTCCAAGGGAATGCTGAAGCTTTCTTT. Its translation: CASSFQGNAEAFF.

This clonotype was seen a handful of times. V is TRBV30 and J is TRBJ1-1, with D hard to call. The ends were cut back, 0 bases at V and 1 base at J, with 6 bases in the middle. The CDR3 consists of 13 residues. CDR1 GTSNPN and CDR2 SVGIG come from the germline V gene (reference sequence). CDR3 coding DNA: TGTGCCTGGAGTGTAGTGGAGAACACTGAAGCTTTCTTT. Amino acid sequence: CAWSVVENTEAFF.

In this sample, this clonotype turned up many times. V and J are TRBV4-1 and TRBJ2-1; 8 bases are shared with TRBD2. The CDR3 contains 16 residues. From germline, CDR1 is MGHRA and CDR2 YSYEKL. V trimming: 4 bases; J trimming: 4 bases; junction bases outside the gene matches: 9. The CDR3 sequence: CASSLYGGAGYNEQFF. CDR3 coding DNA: TGCGCCAGCAGCCTATACGGGGGGGCTGGGTACAATGAGCAGTTCTTC.

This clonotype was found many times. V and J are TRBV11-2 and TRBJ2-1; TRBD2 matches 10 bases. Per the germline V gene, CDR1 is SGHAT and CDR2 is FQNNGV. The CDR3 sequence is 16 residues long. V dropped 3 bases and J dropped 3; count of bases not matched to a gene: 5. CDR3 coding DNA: TGTGCCAGCAGCTTCACGAGCGGGAGGGACTACAATGAGCAGTTCTTC. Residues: CASSFTSGRDYNEQFF.

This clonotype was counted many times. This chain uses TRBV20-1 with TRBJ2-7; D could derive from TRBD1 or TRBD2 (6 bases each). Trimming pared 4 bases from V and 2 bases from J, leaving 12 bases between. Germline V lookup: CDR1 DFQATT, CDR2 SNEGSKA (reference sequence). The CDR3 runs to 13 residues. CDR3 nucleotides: TGCAGTGCTATGAAGGGGGGAACCTACGAGCAGTACTTC. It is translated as CSAMKGGTYEQYF.